What follows are 20 T cell receptor beta chains derived from one specimen sequenced in a study of T cell responses to AZD1222 COVID-19 vaccine. The data were produced by immunoSEQ multiplex PCR, yet TCRdb's version contains in-frame clones alone and is incomplete. The data contain some 150,000 clones, less than 90% of them seen just once; the ten biggest clones take up approximately 7.2%. The source was peripheral blood, collected after recovery from COVID-19. These receptors all stem from an adult who had recovered from COVID-19.

The rearrangement uses TRBV5-6 and TRBJ1-2, with D tentatively TRBD1 (5 bases). The CDR3 is made up of 16 amino acids. Germline V CDR1 and CDR2: SGHDT, YYEEEE. Trimming cost V 0 bases and J 5 bases, with 17 bases left between them. CDR3 nucleotides: TGTGCCAGCAGCTTGGGAGCTGGGAAGCGACAGTATGGCTACACCTTC. Its translation: CASSLGAGKRQYGYTF. Complete variable domain (other parts from reference TRBV5-6 and TRBJ1-2): DAGVTQSPTHLIKTRGQQVTLRCSPKSGHDTVSWYQQALGQGPQFIFQYYEEEERQRGNFPDRFSGHQFPNYSSELNVNALLLGDSALYLCASSLGAGKRQYGYTFGSGTRLTVV.

The V and J genes are TRBV5-1 and TRBJ1-1, with D possibly being TRBD1 (5 bases). Trimming removed 3 bases at V and 4 bases at J, with 22 bases between. The germline CDR1 and CDR2 sequences are SGHRS and YFSETQ. The CDR3 contains 17 residues. Written as DNA, the CDR3 is TGCGCCAGCAGCTACCTCGGAAGAGGGGAACTGTCCACTGAAGCTTTCTTT. Protein: CASSYLGRGELSTEAFF.

The V and J genes are TRBV7-2 and TRBJ1-2; no clear D. The V gene's germline CDR1 is SGHTA and CDR2 FQGNSA. The germline V and J ends were trimmed by 1 base and 8 bases, with 8 bases remaining between them. The CDR3 has 12 residues. CDR3 sequence: CASSLEQGGYTF. As DNA, the CDR3 is TGTGCCAGCAGCTTAGAGCAAGGCGGCTACACCTTC.

V gene TRBV6-5 combines with J gene TRBJ2-5, with TRBD1 identical over 7 bases. V was clipped by 6 bases and J by 2 bases; unmatched bases: 3. Germline CDR1 and CDR2: MNHEY and SVGAGI. The CDR3 length is 13 residues. CDR3 DNA sequence: TGTGCCAGCAGCCGACAGGGACAAGAGACCCAGTACTTC. The encoded protein is CASSRQGQETQYF.

This chain connects TRBV19 to TRBJ1-3; TRBD1 might be the D (5 bases). Trimming left V 9 bases short and J 4 bases short, with 16 bases between. Germline CDR1 and CDR2: LNHDA and SQIVND (reference sequence). This CDR3 region has 14 residues. CDR3 bases: TGTGCCAGCAGGCCGGGACCTACGGGAAACACCATATATTTT. This gives the protein CASRPGPTGNTIYF.

The chain has TRBV28 and TRBJ1-1, with D possibly TRBD1 on 6 matching bases. Looked up from germline, CDR1 is MDHEN and CDR2 is SYDVKM. V shed 6 bases and J shed 4 bases, with 12 bases lying between them. There are 13 residues in the CDR3. CDR3 bases: TGTGCCAGCAGCGGAACAGGGCCCACTGAAGCTTTCTTT. Translated, it gives CASSGTGPTEAFF.

This chain connects TRBV10-3 to TRBJ1-2, with 11 bases aligning to TRBD1. The CDR3 covers 14 residues. In germline, CDR1 is ENHRY, CDR2 SYGVKD. The J segment lost 3 bases and the V segment lost 6 bases, leaving 3 bases of the junction unmatched. The CDR3 here is CAIRWTGGDYGYTF. CDR3 bases: TGTGCCATCAGATGGACAGGGGGCGACTATGGCTACACCTTC.

The chain links TRBV25-1 to TRBJ2-5; 7 bases agree with TRBD1. The junction had 5 bases not matched to a gene; V was cut back by 1 base and J by 0 bases. The CDR3 has 16 amino acids. Germline CDR1 is MGHDK and CDR2 is SYGVNS. The CDR3 region is CASSELGQGDQETQYF. In DNA, the CDR3 is TGTGCCAGCAGTGAATTAGGTCAGGGGGACCAAGAGACCCAGTACTTC.

The chain links TRBV9 to TRBJ2-1; 7 bases are shared with TRBD1. The CDR3 extends over 16 amino acids. Germline trimming cut 0 bases from V and 4 bases from J; bases unmatched to any gene: 7. The V gene's germline CDR1 is SGDLS and CDR2 YYNGEE. CDR3 amino acids: CASSVGAGTEYNEQFF. CDR3 nucleotides: TGTGCCAGCAGCGTAGGGGCCGGGACAGAGTACAATGAGCAGTTCTTC.

The chain links TRBV3-1 (or the pseudogene TRBV3-2) to TRBJ2-2; 9 bases match TRBD2. Germline CDR1 LGHDT, CDR2 YNNKEL (reference sequence). The CDR3 has 15 amino acids. J was trimmed by 7 bases and V by 1 base; bases with no gene match: 4. The CDR3 nucleotides read TGTGCCAGCAGCCAAGCAGCGGGGGGCGTCGGGGAGCTGTTTTTT. This encodes CASSQAAGGVGELFF.

In this sample, this clone turned up a few times. V usage is TRBV11-3 and J usage is TRBJ1-5; TRBD1 aligns across 8 bases. The CDR3 totals 15 residues. The V segment lost 11 bases and the J segment 6 bases; nucleotides outside the gene matches: 15. Germline V gene lookup returns CDR1 SGHNT and CDR2 YENEEA. Written as DNA, the CDR3 is TGTGCCCCTCAGATCGGACAGGGTGCGAGTCAGCCCCAGCATTTT. Amino acids: CAPQIGQGASQPQHF.

The V gene is TRBV6-2 or TRBV6-3, the J gene TRBJ1-5, with TRBD1 matching 7 bases. The CDR3 is 15 amino acids. Germline CDR1 reads MNHEY; CDR2 reads SVGEGT. V dropped 0 bases and J dropped 7; count of bases not matched to a gene: 6. CDR3 bases: TGTGCCAGCAGTTACTCAAGACAGGGTCAGCAGCCCCAGCATTTT. Translation: CASSYSRQGQQPQHF.

V and J are TRBV2 and TRBJ2-3; D unresolved. CDR3 length: 12 residues. With 3 bases removed from V and 7 bases from J, the gap between germline ends came to 8 bases. Germline V gene lookup returns CDR1 SNHLY and CDR2 FYNNEI. The DNA of the CDR3 is TGTGCCAGCAGTGAGAACTCCTATACGCAGTATTTT. Protein: CASSENSYTQYF. Using reference TRBV2 and TRBJ2-3 for the parts outside the CDR3, the full variable domain is EPEVTQTPSHQVTQMGQEVILRCVPISNHLYFYWYRQILGQKVEFLVSFYNNEISEKSEIFDDQFSVERPDGSNFTLKIRSTKLEDSAMYFCASSENSYTQYFGPGTRLTVL.

V gene TRBV10-3 combines with J gene TRBJ1-2, with D possibly being TRBD1 (5 bases). Germline V gene lookup returns CDR1 ENHRY and CDR2 SYGVKD. The CDR3 totals 13 residues. Trimming cost V 3 bases and J 3 bases, with 8 bases left between them. The CDR3 sequence is CAISDRGDYGYTF. CDR3 in DNA: TGTGCCATCAGTGATAGAGGGGACTATGGCTACACCTTC.

The chain couples TRBV15 to TRBJ2-2; 7 positions match TRBD1. CDR3 size: 15 residues. V dropped 4 bases and J dropped 3; count of bases not matched to a gene: 5. The V gene's germline CDR1 is LNHNV and CDR2 YYDKDF (reference sequence). The DNA for the CDR3 is TGTGCCACCAGCAACCGACAGGGCGACACCGGGGAGCTGTTTTTT. The encoded protein is CATSNRQGDTGELFF.

For this clone: A junction end diverges from the germline sequence, so it may reflect a read error. V usage is TRBV25-1 and J usage is TRBJ2-7; unclear D gene. The germline gives CDR1 MGHDK, CDR2 SYGVNS. CDR3 length equals 12 residues. The CDR3 bases are TGTGCCAGCAGTGAATCTCAACAAAGCCCGCACTTC. Its translation is CASSESQQSPHF.

Only a few counts were recorded for this clone. V is TRBV2 and J is TRBJ1-2; maybe TRBD1 (6 bases). The germline V and J ends were trimmed by 4 bases and 4 bases, with 10 bases remaining between them. The CDR3 length is 13 residues. Per germline, CDR1 SNHLY and CDR2 FYNNEI. Written as DNA, the CDR3 is TGTGCCAGCAGTGTCAACAGGGCCTATGGCTACACCTTC. Its protein is CASSVNRAYGYTF.

CDR3 residues: CASSTTDRGLSPGANVLTF. Here the CDR3 DNA reads TGTGCCAGTAGTACGACGGACAGGGGGCTGTCTCCTGGGGCCAACGTCCTGACTTTC. V gene TRBV19 combines with J gene TRBJ2-6, with 11 bases that match TRBD1. Unmatched junction bases numbered 10, after V lost 4 bases and J lost 2 bases. The germline gives CDR1 LNHDA, CDR2 SQIVND (reference sequence). This CDR3 spans 19 amino acids. Complete variable domain (other parts from reference TRBV19 and TRBJ2-6): DGGITQSPKYLFRKEGQNVTLSCEQNLNHDAMYWYRQDPGQGLRLIYYSQIVNDFQKGDIAEGYSVSREKKESFPLTVTSAQKNPTAFYLCASSTTDRGLSPGANVLTFGAGSRLTVL.

This chain connects TRBV23-1 to TRBJ1-5, with D hard to call. TRBV23-1 is known as an ORF, though its function is uncertain. The CDR3 has 12 residues. V gave up 0 bases and J gave up 5 bases, with 2 bases separating them. The CDR3 sequence: CASSQSDQPQHF. In DNA, the CDR3 is TGCGCCAGCAGTCAATCGGATCAGCCCCAGCATTTT.

The V call is TRBV11-2, the J call TRBJ2-2; 7 bases match TRBD1. V lost 6 bases to trimming and J lost 1 base; unmatched junction nucleotides: 5. The CDR3 covers 15 residues. The germline V gene encodes CDR1 SGHAT and CDR2 FQNNGV. The DNA for the CDR3 is TGTGCCAGCAGTACGGGACAGCTGAACACCGGGGAGCTGTTTTTT. This encodes CASSTGQLNTGELFF.